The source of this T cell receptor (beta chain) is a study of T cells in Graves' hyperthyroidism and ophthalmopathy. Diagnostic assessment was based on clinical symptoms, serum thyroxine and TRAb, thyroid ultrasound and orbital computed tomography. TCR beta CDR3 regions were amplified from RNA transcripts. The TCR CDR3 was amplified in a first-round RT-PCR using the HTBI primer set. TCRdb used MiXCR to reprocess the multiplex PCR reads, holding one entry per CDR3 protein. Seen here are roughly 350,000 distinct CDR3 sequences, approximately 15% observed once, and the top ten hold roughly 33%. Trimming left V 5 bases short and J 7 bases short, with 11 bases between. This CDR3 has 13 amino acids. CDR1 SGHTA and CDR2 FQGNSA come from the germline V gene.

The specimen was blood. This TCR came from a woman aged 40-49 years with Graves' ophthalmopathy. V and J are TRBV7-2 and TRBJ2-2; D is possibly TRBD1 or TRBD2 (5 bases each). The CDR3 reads CASSPEGNGELFF. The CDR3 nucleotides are TGTGCCAGCAGCCCAGAGGGGAACGGGGAGCTGTTTTTT.